This entry lists 13 T cell receptor beta chains sequenced from one sample in a study of T-cell memory formation after mild COVID-19. TCRdb fed the 5' RACE reads into MiXCR, producing one record per CDR3 protein. Of about 140,000 distinct CDR3 sequences detected, 14% appear once; the ten largest clones hold about 30%. The sequenced sample was PBMCs or a T cell subset sorted from them (not recorded which). The source is an adult woman who had mild COVID-19 (a few samples of this study predate the infection). Cell type and time point are not known.

This chain connects TRBV7-9 to TRBJ1-2, with D perhaps matching TRBD1 (6 bases). The CDR3 spans 15 residues. Looked up from germline, CDR1 is SEHNR and CDR2 is FQNEAQ (reference sequence). Trimming cost V 5 bases and J 7 bases, with 20 bases left between them. The CDR3 loop is CASSAGQLSVFGYTF. The CDR3 coding sequence is TGTGCCAGCAGCGCTGGACAGTTATCGGTCTTTGGCTACACCTTC.

The chain has TRBV3-1 and TRBJ1-1; 8 bases agree with TRBD1. CDR1 is LGHDT and CDR2 is YNNKEL in the germline V gene (reference sequence). J lost 3 bases, V lost 4 bases, and 7 bases had no gene match. CDR3 length: 15 residues. CDR3 region: CASSLEQGVYTEAFF. Here the CDR3 DNA reads TGTGCCAGCAGCCTTGAACAGGGGGTTTACACTGAAGCTTTCTTT.

The chain recombines TRBV5-1 with TRBJ1-1; no firm D call. Trimming removed 2 bases at V and 0 bases at J, with 20 bases between. CDR1 and CDR2 (germline): SGHRS, YFSETQ. This CDR3 region has 18 residues. The CDR3 spells CASSFYLSRGLMNTEAFF. DNA for the CDR3: TGCGCCAGCAGCTTTTATTTGTCCCGAGGGTTGATGAACACTGAAGCTTTCTTT.

A few counts support this clonotype. This sequence joins TRBV2 and TRBJ2-1; TRBD2 agrees at 12 bases. The CDR3 extends over 15 amino acids. The germline gives CDR1 SNHLY, CDR2 FYNNEI. J lost 5 bases, V lost 1 base, and 0 bases had no gene match. CDR3 amino acids: CASSEGLAGDNEQFF. As DNA, the CDR3 is TGTGCCAGCAGTGAAGGACTAGCGGGAGACAATGAGCAGTTCTTC.

This clonotype was seen many times. Written as DNA, the CDR3 is TGTGCCAGCAGTTATGAGGCAGGGGGCCTCCAAGAGACCCAGTACTTC. Translating it yields CASSYEAGGLQETQYF. The V call is TRBV25-1, the J call TRBJ2-5, with 8 positions matching TRBD1. Losses at the gene ends were 5 bases for V and 1 base for J; bases not matched to a gene: 9. This CDR3 region has 16 residues. Germline-derived CDR1 and CDR2 are MGHDK and SYGVNS.

V usage is TRBV11-2 and J usage is TRBJ1-3; D not certain. V was clipped by 4 bases and J by 0 bases, with 7 bases between them. The V gene's germline CDR1 is SGHAT and CDR2 FQNNGV. The CDR3 is made up of 14 amino acids. CDR3 sequence: CASSSANSGNTIYF. DNA of the CDR3: TGTGCCAGCAGCTCGGCAAACTCTGGAAACACCATATATTTT.

The chain recombines TRBV6-5 with TRBJ2-7; the D gene is possibly TRBD2 (6 bases). V dropped 4 bases and J dropped 2 bases, with 15 bases sitting between them. CDR1 and CDR2 (germline): MNHEY, SVGAGI. The CDR3 extends over 15 amino acids. The CDR3 DNA follows: TGTGCCAGCAGTTTCTTCCCTCCGGGAGCCTACGAGCAGTACTTC. Amino acid sequence: CASSFFPPGAYEQYF.

The DNA of the CDR3 is TGTGCCACCAGCCGCGGGAACTCTGGGGCCAACGTCCTGACTTTC. It is translated as CATSRGNSGANVLTF. V is TRBV15 and J is TRBJ2-6; possibly TRBD2 for D (6 bases). Germline assignment: CDR1 LNHNV and CDR2 YYDKDF (reference sequence). CDR3 size: 15 residues. Between the trimmed V and J ends, which lost 5 bases and 0 bases, there was a span of 8 bases. The entire variable domain, with the rest obtained from reference TRBV15 and TRBJ2-6, is as follows: DAMVIQNPRYQVTQFGKPVTLSCSQTLNHNVMYWYQQKSSQAPKLLFHYYDKDFNNEADTPDNFQSRRPNTSFCFLDIRSPGLGDTAMYLCATSRGNSGANVLTFGAGSRLTVL.

The V gene is TRBV9, the J gene TRBJ2-6; no definite D call. This CDR3 region has 15 residues. Germline assignment: CDR1 SGDLS and CDR2 YYNGEE. V was clipped by 0 bases and J by 2 bases, with 6 bases between them. The CDR3 reads CASSVVKTGANVLTF. The CDR3 coding sequence is TGTGCCAGCAGCGTAGTTAAAACTGGGGCCAACGTCCTGACTTTC.

This clonotype showed up just a few times. The genes are TRBV5-6 and TRBJ2-7; 9 nucleotides match TRBD1. Unmatched junction bases numbered 6, after V lost 1 base and J lost 7 bases. The CDR3 has 14 residues. Per germline, CDR1 SGHDT and CDR2 YYEEEE. The CDR3 bases are TGTGCCAGCAGCTTGTTGACAGGGGGGAGAGAGCAGTACTTC. Residues: CASSLLTGGREQYF.

A few counts support this clonotype. The rearrangement joins TRBV24-1 to TRBJ2-1; TRBD1 matches at 11 bases. The length of the CDR3 is 14 residues. Germline V gene data show CDR1 as KGHDR and CDR2 as SFDVKD. The V and J ends lost 5 bases and 7 bases, in that order; junction bases with no gene match: 3. The CDR3 protein is CATSGTGGGNEQFF. As DNA, the CDR3 is TGTGCCACCAGTGGGACAGGGGGCGGGAATGAGCAGTTCTTC.

The V call is TRBV7-9, the J call TRBJ1-3, with D hard to call. CDR3 size: 16 residues. Germline V gene sequence: CDR1 SEHNR, CDR2 FQNEAQ (reference sequence). V was clipped by 4 bases and J by 1 base, with 14 bases between them. CDR3 amino acids: CASSSGLSSSGNTIYF. CDR3 nucleotide sequence: TGTGCCAGCAGCTCGGGCCTTTCCTCGTCTGGAAACACCATATATTTT.

The rearrangement joins TRBV27 to TRBJ2-2; D gene unclear. The CDR3 is made up of 14 amino acids. Trimming stripped 5 bases from V and 5 bases from J, with 12 bases between. The germline gives CDR1 MNHEY, CDR2 SMNVEV (reference sequence). CDR3 nucleotide sequence: TGTGCCAGCAGTACGCGAGGAACAACCGGGGAGCTGTTTTTT. It is translated as CASSTRGTTGELFF.